The 15 T cell receptor beta chains listed next were all sequenced from one sample in a study of blood T cells in healthy people across ages. The second PCR ran 7 to 11 cycles with a sample-barcoded 5' primer and J-beta primers. TCRdb re-called the 5' RACE reads through MiXCR, storing one row per CDR3 protein. The top ten hold roughly 12% of the sample, which has approximately 880,000 distinct CDR3 sequences, 48% seen once. The sequenced sample consisted of blood. The source is a man between 25 and 39 years old in good health.

The J gene is TRBJ2-7, the V gene TRBV7-2; D gene unclear. The DNA end is a closer match to TRBJ2-5, so the J assignment may be wrong. The CDR3 runs to 13 residues. Germline V gives CDR1 SGHTA, CDR2 FQGNSA. CDR3 sequence (DNA): TGTGCCAGCAGCTTTCGTCCCCTTGAGACCCAGTACTTC. Translation: CASSFRPLETQYF.

The V call is TRBV29-1, the J call TRBJ2-1, with D perhaps given as TRBD1 or TRBD2 (7 bases each). This CDR3 has 13 amino acids. Germline V gene sequence: CDR1 SQVTM, CDR2 ANQGSEA. The CDR3 DNA reads TGCAGTTCAAGACAGGGAGGGGACAATGAGCAGTTCTTC. This codes for CSSRQGGDNEQFF.

This clonotype was detected only a few times. CDR3: CSASPTSGVSYEQYF. The CDR3 nucleotides are TGCAGTGCTAGCCCGACTAGCGGGGTTTCCTACGAGCAGTACTTC. The chain recombines TRBV20-1 with TRBJ2-7, with 11 bases aligning to TRBD2. The CDR3 spans 15 residues. Germline CDR1 reads DFQATT; CDR2 reads SNEGSKA (reference sequence). V shed 3 bases and J 1 base; nucleotides not matched to a gene: 5.

The V call is TRBV6-4, the J call TRBJ1-5; 9 positions match TRBD1. In germline, CDR1 is MRHNA, CDR2 SNTAGT. V was clipped by 5 bases and J by 9 bases; unmatched bases: 5. The CDR3 has 13 residues. The CDR3 DNA is TGTGCCAGCAGTCGGACAGGGGAGACGCCCCAGCATTTT. Translated: CASSRTGETPQHF.

As for this clonotype: Mismatch with germline at one junction end may stem from a read error. The rearrangement uses TRBV27 and TRBJ2-2; a weak D match, TRBD1 (5 bases). The germline V gene has CDR1 MNHEY and CDR2 SMNVEV (reference sequence). CDR3 length: 16 residues. The CDR3 sequence is CASSRTGGSNTGELFF. CDR3 nucleotides: TGTGCCAGCAGTCGTACAGGTGGCTCGAATACCGGGGAGCTGTTTTTT.

The V and J genes are TRBV3-1 and TRBJ2-7; a weak D match, TRBD2 (5 bases). Germline CDR1 and CDR2: LGHDT and YNNKEL (reference sequence). The CDR3 runs 12 residues. V was pared by 4 bases and J by 7 bases, with 11 bases between. CDR3 DNA sequence: TGTGCCAGCAGCCTCACGGGAAAGGAGCAGTACTTC. Protein: CASSLTGKEQYF.

This chain connects TRBV6-2 or TRBV6-3 to TRBJ2-7, with D possibly TRBD2 on 6 matching bases. The CDR3 consists of 15 residues. V was cut by 6 bases and J by 7 bases, with 22 bases left in between. CDR1 is MNHEY, CDR2 SVGEGT, per germline. The CDR3 bases are TGTGCCAGCAGCCGACTAGGAGTAGGATACAATGAGCAGTACTTC. It is translated as CASSRLGVGYNEQYF.

The chain recombines TRBV20-1 with TRBJ1-4; D call uncertain. The CDR3 spans 14 residues. Trimming stripped 6 bases from V and 1 base from J, with 12 bases between. Germline CDR1 is DFQATT and CDR2 is SNEGSKA (reference sequence). The CDR3 spells CSARRSETNEKLFF. The CDR3 coding sequence is TGCAGTGCCCGTAGGAGTGAAACTAATGAAAAACTGTTTTTT.

This clonotype was picked up a small number of times. The chain combines TRBV4-2 with TRBJ2-3; 7 bases map to TRBD2. The V segment lost 3 bases and the J segment 3 bases; nucleotides outside the gene matches: 3. Germline CDR1 and CDR2: LGHNA and YNFKEQ. This CDR3 has 14 residues. In DNA form, the CDR3 reads TGTGCCAGCAGCCAGTACGGGGGGACAGATACGCAGTATTTT. Translating gives CASSQYGGTDTQYF.

A few counts support this clonotype. This rearrangement joins TRBV9 to TRBJ2-5, with 7 bases identical to TRBD2. The CDR3 sequence is 15 residues long. J gave up 11 bases and V 0 bases, and 13 bases lay outside the gene matches. Germline loops: CDR1 SGDLS, CDR2 YYNGEE. The CDR3, as DNA: TGTGCCAGCAGCGTAGCTCTGGGACTAACCTATGAGCAGTACTTC. Amino acid sequence: CASSVALGLTYEQYF.

The rearrangement links TRBV2 to TRBJ1-1, with TRBD1 as a possible D gene (6 bases). Germline V gene sequence: CDR1 SNHLY, CDR2 FYNNEI. V was clipped by 3 bases and J by 5 bases, with 10 bases between them. The CDR3 loop spans 13 amino acids. This chain's CDR3 is CASSDTGKTEAFF. Here the CDR3 DNA reads TGTGCCAGCAGTGACACAGGGAAGACTGAAGCTTTCTTT.

This clonotype has only a few counts. The chain is built from TRBV7-2 and TRBJ2-3; 12 bases are shared with TRBD2. Germline values: CDR1 SGHTA, CDR2 FQGNSA. V lost 2 bases, J lost 5 bases, and 5 bases stayed unmatched. The CDR3 runs 16 residues. The CDR3: CASSLRTSGVVDTQYF. CDR3 DNA sequence: TGTGCCAGCAGCTTAAGGACTAGCGGGGTTGTAGATACGCAGTATTTT.

V usage is TRBV5-6 and J usage is TRBJ2-2; TRBD1 is a possible D gene (6 bases). Trimming cost V 2 bases and J 3 bases, with 11 bases left between them. CDR3 length: 15 residues. From germline, CDR1 is SGHDT and CDR2 YYEEEE. CDR3 in amino acids: CASSFRTAYTGELFF. The CDR3 nucleotides read TGTGCCAGCAGCTTCCGGACAGCCTACACCGGGGAGCTGTTTTTT.

J is TRBJ1-1 and V is TRBV2; 9 positions agree with TRBD1. V was clipped by 7 bases and J by 1 base; unmatched bases: 7. The CDR3 spans 15 residues. Per germline, CDR1 SNHLY and CDR2 FYNNEI. The CDR3 spells CASTNRGLGNTEAFF. In nucleotides, the CDR3 is TGTGCCAGCACCAACAGGGGGCTGGGGAACACTGAAGCTTTCTTT.

This clonotype has only one observation. This rearrangement joins TRBV6-2 or TRBV6-3 to TRBJ2-1; D uncertain. Germline-derived CDR1 and CDR2 are MNHEY and SVGEGT. This CDR3 is built from 12 residues. V was cut by 6 bases and J by 4 bases, with 7 bases left in between. The DNA of the CDR3 is TGTGCCAGCAGCGAGATTTACAATGAGCAGTTCTTC. Amino acid sequence: CASSEIYNEQFF.